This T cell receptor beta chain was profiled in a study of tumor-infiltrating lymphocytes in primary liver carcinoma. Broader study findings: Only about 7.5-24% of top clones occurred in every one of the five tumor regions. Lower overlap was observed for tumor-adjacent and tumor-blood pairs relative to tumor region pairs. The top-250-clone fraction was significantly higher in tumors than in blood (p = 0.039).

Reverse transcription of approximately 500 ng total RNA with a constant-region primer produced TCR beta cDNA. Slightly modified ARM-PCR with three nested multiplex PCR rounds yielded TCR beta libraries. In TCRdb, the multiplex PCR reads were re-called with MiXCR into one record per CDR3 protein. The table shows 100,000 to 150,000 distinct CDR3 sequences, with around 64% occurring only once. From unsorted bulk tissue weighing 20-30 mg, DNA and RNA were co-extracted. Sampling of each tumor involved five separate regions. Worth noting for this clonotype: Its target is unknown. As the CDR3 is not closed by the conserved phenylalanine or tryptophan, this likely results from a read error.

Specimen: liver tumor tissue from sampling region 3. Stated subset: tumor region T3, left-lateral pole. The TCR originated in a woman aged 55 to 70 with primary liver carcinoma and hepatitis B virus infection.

CDR3 in amino acids: CAIGDYEQYL. The CDR3 DNA is TGCGCCATTGGGGATTACGAGCAGTACTTA. The rearrangement links TRBV4-1 to TRBJ2-7; D ambiguous. The CDR3 is 10 residues long. Germline V gene sequence: CDR1 MGHRA, CDR2 YSYEKL. Trimming left V 10 bases short and J 4 bases short, with 8 bases between.